This T cell receptor (beta chain) was captured by sequencing in a study of blood T cell repertoires in COVID-19. Turning to the study itself: T cells, B-cell-depleted T cells, or PBMCs provided the cDNA or gDNA that served as material.

CDR1 is MRHNA and CDR2 is SNTAGT in the germline V gene. The CDR3 is made up of 12 amino acids. V dropped 6 bases and J dropped 5 bases, with 10 bases sitting between them. Original analysis: Amplification of reference gene primers was used by the study to estimate nucleated cell counts. The method was immunoSEQ multiplex PCR; TCRdb's version includes in-frame clones alone and lacks a portion of them. V, J and clone size are taken as reported in that table, and D and trimming were inferred from the DNA itself. The sample consists of 310,000 or so clones, over 80% of them appearing once. Participant age was about 18 to 89 years, and participants resided in about two dozen US areas. Which cohort a participant joined came from the clinical history participants gave.

Sequencing used PBMCs or T cells enriched from blood (not recorded which). This chain links TRBV6-4 with TRBJ1-2, with D hard to call. The TCR originated in a young woman who had recovered from COVID-19. CDR3 loop: CASSADKYGYTF. CDR3 DNA sequence: TGTGCCAGCAGCGCTGACAAGTATGGCTACACCTTC.